Reported below is one TCR beta chain. This sample was included in a study of blood T cell repertoires in COVID-19. Some clones are missing from TCRdb's copy, which holds only in-frame ones; the method was immunoSEQ multiplex PCR. The sample lists approximately 210,000 clones, around four fifths occurring once. Germline CDR1 MDHEN, CDR2 SYDVKM. Trimming took 7 bases from V and 2 from J; bases not matched to a gene: 0. The CDR3 loop spans 12 amino acids. This receptor was taken from a human donor in a cohort sampled during active COVID-19. The rearrangement uses TRBV28 and TRBJ2-7; 9 bases are a match to TRBD1. The sequenced sample consisted of peripheral blood. CDR3 nucleotide sequence: TGTGCCAGCAACAGGGGGCCCTACGAGCAGTACTTC. Its protein is CASNRGPYEQYF.